This T cell receptor beta chain was captured by sequencing in a study of blood T cell repertoires in COVID-19. Cohort placement rested on clinical history that participants reported themselves. The repertoire was sequenced with immunoSEQ multiplex PCR; TCRdb's copy has only in-frame clones and lacks some. This sample has about 290,000 clones, with around 90% found just once. From germline, CDR1 is MNHEY and CDR2 SVGAGI. The CDR3 covers 12 residues. Trimming took 7 bases from V and 4 from J, leaving 10 bases between them. The TCR originated in a middle-aged woman who had recovered from COVID-19. Sequencing was done on a sample of PBMCs or T cells enriched from blood (not recorded which). The chain joins TRBV6-5 to TRBJ2-5; no firm D call. The CDR3: CASTDPRETQYF. The CDR3 coding sequence is TGTGCCAGCACCGATCCGCGAGAGACCCAGTACTTC.